This is a list of T cell receptor beta chains from one sample in a study of cytomegalovirus exposure and HLA in healthy donors. TCRdb's copy holds only in-frame clones and misses some; the assay was immunoSEQ multiplex PCR. The top ten clones hold 2% to 3% of a sample with around 130,000 clones, about 79% of them seen once. Specimen: PBMCs. These receptor sequences come from a man aged 45 to 65 in good health and CMV-seronegative. The CDR3 runs from the conserved cysteine through the conserved F or W. A D gene is named only where the DNA matches it firmly. Rows may omit the clone size; those that give it use once, few, many or a size class.

>NA|TRBV10-2|TRBJ2-5|NA
TGCGCCAGCAGTGTGGCAAGAGGCGGCGAGACCCAGTACTTC
CASSVARGGETQYF
>NA|TRBV7-2|TRBJ2-3|NA
TGTGCCAGCAGTCAGGGACTTCTCACAGATACGCAGTATTTT
CASSQGLLTDTQYF
>NA|TRBV10-3|TRBJ1-1|NA
TGTGCCATCAGTGAGGGAGAGCTTGGGAACACTGAAGCTTTCTTT
CAISEGELGNTEAFF
>NA|TRBV12-2|TRBJ1-2|NA
TGTGCAAGTCGCTTAGCGAGGCAGGGTGTGGCTGGCTACACCTTC
CASRLARQGVAGYTF
>NA|TRBV2|TRBJ2-1|TRBD2
TGTGCCAGCAAACGGGGGGGTTCATACAATGAGCAGTTCTTC
CASKRGGSYNEQFF
>NA|TRBV19|TRBJ1-5|NA
TGTGCCAGTAGTGAGTGGAGCAATCAGCCCCAGCATTTT
CASSEWSNQPQHF
>NA|TRBV7-9|TRBJ2-1|TRBD2
TGTGCCAGCAGCCGACTAGCGGGGGACTACAATGAGCAGTTCTTC
CASSRLAGDYNEQFF
>NA|TRBV7-9|TRBJ1-3|NA
TGTGCCAGCAGCTTAGAGGACAGTAGACTCTCTGGAAACACCATATATTTT
CASSLEDSRLSGNTIYF
>NA|TRBV10-3|TRBJ2-2|TRBD1
TGTGCCATCAGTGGGGGGACAGGGGCGGAAACCGGGGAGCTGTTTTTT
CAISGGTGAETGELFF
>once|TRBV7-9|TRBJ1-1|TRBD1
TGTGCCAGTATACAGGGGGCGGGCACTGAAGCTTTCTTT
CASIQGAGTEAFF
>NA|TRBV5-4|TRBJ1-2|TRBD1
TGTGCCAGCAGCTTGGAAGGGGGCAGCCCCTATGGCTACACCTTC
CASSLEGGSPYGYTF
>NA|TRBV6-1|TRBJ1-1|TRBD1
TGTGCCAGCATACGGGACAGGGGGCAAACTGAAGCTTTCTTT
CASIRDRGQTEAFF
>many|TRBV6-4|TRBJ1-1|TRBD1
TGTGCCAGCAGTCTCAACCCGGGACAGGGGAGGACTGAAGCTTTCTTT
CASSLNPGQGRTEAFF
>NA|TRBV29-1|TRBJ2-5|TRBD1
TGCAGCGTTAGCTTTTTGACAGGGGGAGGGATCCAGTACTTC
CSVSFLTGGGIQYF
>NA|TRBV19|TRBJ2-2|NA
TGTGCCACTTTCCAGGGGGGCGCCGGGGAGCTGTTTTTT
CATFQGGAGELFF
>NA|TRBV5-4|TRBJ1-2|TRBD1
TGTGCCAGCAGCTTAGACAGGGAGAATGGCTACACCTTC
CASSLDRENGYTF
>NA|TRBV7-2|TRBJ1-4|NA
TGTGCCAGCAGCCGTTCAAGCTCAACTAATGAAAAACTGTTTTTT
CASSRSSSTNEKLFF
>NA|TRBV30|TRBJ1-2|TRBD1
TGTGCCTGGAGCCGTACTTGGACAGGGATGAACTATGGCTACACCTTC
CAWSRTWTGMNYGYTF
>NA|TRBV7-9|TRBJ1-2|NA
TGTGCCAGCACAAACGGCTATGGCTACACCTTC
CASTNGYGYTF
>NA|TRBV6-5|TRBJ1-5|NA
TGTGCCAGCAGTCCCTTTAGCAATCAGCCCCAGCATTTT
CASSPFSNQPQHF
>NA|TRBV2|TRBJ2-1|NA
TGTGCCAGCAGCTACGGGTCGTCGGAGTTCTTC
CASSYGSSEFF
>once|TRBV7-4|TRBJ2-2|NA
TGTGCCAGCAGCTCTCCTAGCGCCCCAATTCCCGCGACGCGGACCGGGGAGCTGTTTTTT
CASSSPSAPIPATRTGELFF
>NA|TRBV9|TRBJ1-4|NA
TGTGCCAGCAGCAGATGGGGCGCGGGAGATGAAAAACTGTTTTTT
CASSRWGAGDEKLFF
>NA|TRBV6-4|TRBJ2-1|NA
TGTGCCAGCAGTGACTCGGGCGGGGAAGTGAGTGAGCAGTTCTTC
CASSDSGGEVSEQFF
>NA|TRBV4-1|TRBJ2-7|TRBD1
TGCGCCAGCAGCTTTTTCCCGGGACAGGCTAGCTACGAGCAGTACTTC
CASSFFPGQASYEQYF
>NA|TRBV4-2|TRBJ2-7|TRBD2
TGTGCCAGCAGCCAAGATAGGGCTAGCGGCTACGAGCAGTACTTC
CASSQDRASGYEQYF
>once|TRBV2|TRBJ2-2|NA
TGTGCCAGCAGCCCTCGTGTAGACGGGGAGCTGTTTTTT
CASSPRVDGELFF
>few|TRBV30|TRBJ1-3|TRBD1
TGTGCCTGGAGCCGAGGGGGCTTCGCTGGAAACACCATATATTTT
CAWSRGGFAGNTIYF
>NA|TRBV5-1|TRBJ1-2|TRBD1
TGCGCCAGCAGCCCCGACAGGGTTGACTATGGCTACACCTTC
CASSPDRVDYGYTF
>NA|TRBV10-3|TRBJ2-1|NA
TGTGCCATCACGCGTGACACCTACAATGAGCAGTTCTTC
CAITRDTYNEQFF
>NA|TRBV29-1|TRBJ1-1|TRBD1
TGCAGCGTTTCCTATACCGGGACAGGAAGAACTGAAGCTTTCTTT
CSVSYTGTGRTEAFF
>NA|TRBV4-1|TRBJ1-1|NA
TGCGCCAGCGCCGACAGTTATGAAGCTTTCTTT
CASADSYEAFF
>few|TRBV6-6|TRBJ2-1|TRBD1
TGTGCCAGCACTCTAAGACAGGGCGGTGATGAGCAGTTCTTC
CASTLRQGGDEQFF
>NA|TRBV10-3|TRBJ1-4|NA
TGTGCCATCAGTGAGTCTCGAGGGGGTAATGAAAAACTGTTTTTT
CAISESRGGNEKLFF
>once|TRBV7-9|TRBJ1-6|NA
TGTGCCAGCAGCCCCTCGGGGGGCCTAAATAATTCACCCCTCCACTTT
CASSPSGGLNNSPLHF
>NA|TRBV6-5|TRBJ1-2|NA
TGTGCCAGCAGTTCTGTCCTCCGAGCTAACTATGGCTACACCTTC
CASSSVLRANYGYTF
>NA|TRBV5-1|TRBJ1-1|NA
TGCGCCAGCAGCTTGGAGACAGTTCTTATGAACACTGAAGCTTTCTTT
CASSLETVLMNTEAFF
>few|TRBV6-6|TRBJ2-7|NA
TGTGCCAGCAGGACGGGACTCCCCTACGAGCAGTACTTC
CASRTGLPYEQYF
>NA|TRBV7-6|TRBJ2-7|TRBD2
TGTGCCAGCAGCTTAGCGGGACTAGCCCACGGCGAGCAGTACTTC
CASSLAGLAHGEQYF
>NA|TRBV29-1|TRBJ2-5|NA
TGCAGCGTTGGTGAGGGAAGGGCCCAAGAGACCCAGTACTTC
CSVGEGRAQETQYF
>NA|TRBV5-1|TRBJ1-4|NA
TGCGCCAGCAGCTTCTACAGGGATCGAGAAAAACTGTTTTTT
CASSFYRDREKLFF
>NA|TRBV7-9|TRBJ2-1|NA
TGTGCCAGCAGCTTAGGGGGACTCACCTATTACAATGAGCAGTTCTTC
CASSLGGLTYYNEQFF